This T cell receptor beta chain was documented in a study of control samples from healthy donors and cancer patients. Repertoires were generated with immunoSEQ multiplex PCR, while TCRdb's copy carries only in-frame clones and drops some. In the table there are over 85,000 clones, about four fifths of which are singletons. Trimming removed 3 bases at V and 6 bases at J, with 11 bases between. The CDR3 sequence is 13 residues long. Germline V CDR1 and CDR2: GTSNPN, SVGIG (reference sequence). The chain couples TRBV30 to TRBJ2-2; tentatively, D is TRBD1 (6 bases). The sequence was obtained from a man aged 70 or older with lung cancer. Input material: PBMCs. The CDR3 DNA reads as TGTGCCTGGAGCAGAGGACAGTCCGGGGAGCTGTTTTTT. It codes for CAWSRGQSGELFF.